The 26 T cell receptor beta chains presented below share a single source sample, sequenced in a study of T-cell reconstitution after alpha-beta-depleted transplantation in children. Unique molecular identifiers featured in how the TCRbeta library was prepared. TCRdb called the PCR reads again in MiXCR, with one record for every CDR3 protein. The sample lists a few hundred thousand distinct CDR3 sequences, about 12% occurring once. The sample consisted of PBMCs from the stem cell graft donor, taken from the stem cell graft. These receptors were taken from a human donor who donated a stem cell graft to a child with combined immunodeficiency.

The CDR3 DNA sequence: TGTGCCAGCAGTTCGACAGGGGTCTACAATGAGCAGTTCTTC. This translates into CASSSTGVYNEQFF. This rearrangement joins TRBV27 to TRBJ2-1, with TRBD1 matching over 8 bases. Germline CDR1 and CDR2: MNHEY and SMNVEV (reference sequence). Trimming removed 4 bases from V and 3 bases from J; junction bases left unmatched: 2. The CDR3 spans 14 residues.

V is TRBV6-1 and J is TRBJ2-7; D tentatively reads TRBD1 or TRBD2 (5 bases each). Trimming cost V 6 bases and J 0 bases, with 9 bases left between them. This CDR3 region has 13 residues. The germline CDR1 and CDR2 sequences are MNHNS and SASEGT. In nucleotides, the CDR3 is TGTGCCAGCAGGGGGGACCCCTCCTACGAGCAGTACTTC. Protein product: CASRGDPSYEQYF.

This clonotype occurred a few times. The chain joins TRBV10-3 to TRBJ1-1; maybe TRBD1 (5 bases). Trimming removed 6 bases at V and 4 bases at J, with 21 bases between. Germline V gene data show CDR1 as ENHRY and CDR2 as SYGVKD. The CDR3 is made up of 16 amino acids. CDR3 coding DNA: TGTGCCATCAGCGGACCCGAAGGGACTCCCAGCACTGAAGCTTTCTTT. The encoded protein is CAISGPEGTPSTEAFF.

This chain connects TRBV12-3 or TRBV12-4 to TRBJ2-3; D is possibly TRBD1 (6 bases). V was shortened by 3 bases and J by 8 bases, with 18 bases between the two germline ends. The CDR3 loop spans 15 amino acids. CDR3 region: CASSLGYGQRITQYF. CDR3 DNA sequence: TGTGCCAGCAGTTTGGGGTATGGACAGAGAATTACGCAGTATTTT.

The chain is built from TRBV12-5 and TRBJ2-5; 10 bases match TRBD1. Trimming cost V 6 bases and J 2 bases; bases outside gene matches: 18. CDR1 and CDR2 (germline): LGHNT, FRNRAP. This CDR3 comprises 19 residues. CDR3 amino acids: CASGPGQGRTYGEQETQYF. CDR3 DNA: TGTGCTAGTGGCCCGGGACAGGGGAGAACCTATGGGGAACAAGAGACCCAGTACTTC. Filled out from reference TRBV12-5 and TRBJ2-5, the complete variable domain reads DARVTQTPRHKVTEMGQEVTMRCQPILGHNTVFWYRQTMMQGLELLAYFRNRAPLDDSGMPKDRFSAEMPDATLATLKIQPSEPRDSAVYFCASGPGQGRTYGEQETQYFGPGTRLLVL.

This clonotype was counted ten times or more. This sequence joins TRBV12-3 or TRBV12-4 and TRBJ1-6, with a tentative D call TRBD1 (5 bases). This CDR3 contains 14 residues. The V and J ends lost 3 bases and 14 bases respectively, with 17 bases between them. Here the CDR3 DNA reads TGTGCCAGCAGTTTGGGGGGTTCCCAATTCACCCTCCACTTT. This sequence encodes CASSLGGSQFTLHF.

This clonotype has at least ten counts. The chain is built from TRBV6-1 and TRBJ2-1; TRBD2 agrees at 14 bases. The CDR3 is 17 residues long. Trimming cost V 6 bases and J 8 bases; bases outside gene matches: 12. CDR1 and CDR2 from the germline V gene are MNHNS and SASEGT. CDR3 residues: CASSPMSGTSGGYEQFF. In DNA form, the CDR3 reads TGTGCCAGCAGCCCGATGTCCGGGACTAGCGGGGGTTATGAGCAGTTCTTC.

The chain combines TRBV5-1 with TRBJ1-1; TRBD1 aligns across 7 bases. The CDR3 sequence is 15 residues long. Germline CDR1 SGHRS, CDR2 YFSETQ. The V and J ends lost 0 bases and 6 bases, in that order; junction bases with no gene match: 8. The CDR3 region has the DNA TGCGCCAGCAGCTTGGGAGGACAGGAGTCTGCTGAAGCTTTCTTT. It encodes CASSLGGQESAEAFF. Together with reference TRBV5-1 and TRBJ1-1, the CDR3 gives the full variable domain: KAGVTQTPRYLIKTRGQQVTLSCSPISGHRSVSWYQQTPGQGLQFLFEYFSETQRNKGNFPGRFSGRQFSNSRSEMNVSTLELGDSALYLCASSLGGQESAEAFFGQGTRLTVV.

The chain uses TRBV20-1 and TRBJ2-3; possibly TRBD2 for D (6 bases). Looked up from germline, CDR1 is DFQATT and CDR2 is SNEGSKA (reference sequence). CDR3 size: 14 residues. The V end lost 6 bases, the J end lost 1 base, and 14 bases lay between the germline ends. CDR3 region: CSAGRLAGTDTQYF. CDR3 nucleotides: TGCAGTGCGGGGAGGTTAGCGGGCACAGATACGCAGTATTTT.

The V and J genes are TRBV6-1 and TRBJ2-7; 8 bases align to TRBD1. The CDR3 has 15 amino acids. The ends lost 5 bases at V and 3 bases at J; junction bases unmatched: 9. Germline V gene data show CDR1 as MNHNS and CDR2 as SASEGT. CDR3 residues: CASSLGGTGDYEQYF. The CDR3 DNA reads TGTGCCAGCAGTCTGGGCGGGACAGGTGACTACGAGCAGTACTTC.

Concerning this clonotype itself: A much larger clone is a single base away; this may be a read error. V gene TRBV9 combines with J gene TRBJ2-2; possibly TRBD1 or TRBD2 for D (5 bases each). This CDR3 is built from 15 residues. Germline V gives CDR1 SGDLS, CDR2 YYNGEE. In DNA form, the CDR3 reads TGTGCCAGCAGCGTATATGGGGGAGTCACCTGGGAGCTGTTTTTT. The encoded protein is CASSVYGGVTWELFF.

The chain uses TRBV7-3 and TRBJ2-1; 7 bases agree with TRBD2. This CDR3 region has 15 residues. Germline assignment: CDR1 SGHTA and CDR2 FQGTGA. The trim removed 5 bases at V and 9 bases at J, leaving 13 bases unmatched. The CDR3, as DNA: TGTGCCAGCAGCCCGGGAATCGTCTCGGGGGGTGAGCAGTTCTTC. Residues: CASSPGIVSGGEQFF.

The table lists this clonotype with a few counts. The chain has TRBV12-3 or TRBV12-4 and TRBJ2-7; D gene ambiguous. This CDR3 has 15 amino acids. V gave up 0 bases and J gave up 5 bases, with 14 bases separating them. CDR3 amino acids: CASSLALVLSNEQYF. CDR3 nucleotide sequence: TGTGCCAGCAGTTTAGCCCTCGTCCTGTCGAACGAGCAGTACTTC.

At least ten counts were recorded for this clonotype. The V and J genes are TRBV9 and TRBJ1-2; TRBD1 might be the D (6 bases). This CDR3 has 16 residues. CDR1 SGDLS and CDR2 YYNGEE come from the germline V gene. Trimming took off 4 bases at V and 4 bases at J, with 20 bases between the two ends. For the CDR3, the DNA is TGTGCCAGCAGCCCAAGCGTGGGGGGGCAAGTCTATGGCTACACCTTC. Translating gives CASSPSVGGQVYGYTF.

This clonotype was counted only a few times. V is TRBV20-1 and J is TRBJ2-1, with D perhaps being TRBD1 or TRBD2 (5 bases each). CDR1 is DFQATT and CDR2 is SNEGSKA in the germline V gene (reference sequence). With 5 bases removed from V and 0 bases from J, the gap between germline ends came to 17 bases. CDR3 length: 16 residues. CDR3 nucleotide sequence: TGCAGTGCTCAGATTATGGGGGTCAGCTCCTACAATGAGCAGTTCTTC. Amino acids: CSAQIMGVSSYNEQFF.

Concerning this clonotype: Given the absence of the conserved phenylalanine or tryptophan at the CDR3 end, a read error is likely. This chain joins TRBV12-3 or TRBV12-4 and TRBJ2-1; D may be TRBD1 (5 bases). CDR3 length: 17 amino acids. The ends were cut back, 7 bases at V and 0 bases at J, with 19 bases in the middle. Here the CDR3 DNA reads TGTGCCAGCACTCCCAGGTGGGGCCCCCCCTCCTACAATGAGCAGTTCTAC. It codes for CASTPRWGPPSYNEQFY.

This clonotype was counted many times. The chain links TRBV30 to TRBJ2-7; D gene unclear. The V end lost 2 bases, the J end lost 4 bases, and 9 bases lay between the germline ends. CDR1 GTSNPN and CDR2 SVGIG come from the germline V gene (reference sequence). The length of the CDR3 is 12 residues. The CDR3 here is CAWSIFHYEQYF. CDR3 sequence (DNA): TGTGCCTGGAGTATTTTTCATTACGAGCAGTACTTC. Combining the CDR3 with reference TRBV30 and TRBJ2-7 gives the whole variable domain SQTIHQWPATLVQPVGSPLSLECTVEGTSNPNLYWYRQAAGRGLQLLFYSVGIGQISSEVPQNLSASRPQDRQFILSSKKLLLSDSGFYLCAWSIFHYEQYFGPGTRLTVT.

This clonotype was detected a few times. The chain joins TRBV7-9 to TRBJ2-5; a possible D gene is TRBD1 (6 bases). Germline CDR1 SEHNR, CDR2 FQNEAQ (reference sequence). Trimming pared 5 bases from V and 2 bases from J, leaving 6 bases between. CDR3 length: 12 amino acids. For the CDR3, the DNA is TGTGCCAGCAGCGGACAGCAAGAGACCCAGTACTTC. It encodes CASSGQQETQYF.

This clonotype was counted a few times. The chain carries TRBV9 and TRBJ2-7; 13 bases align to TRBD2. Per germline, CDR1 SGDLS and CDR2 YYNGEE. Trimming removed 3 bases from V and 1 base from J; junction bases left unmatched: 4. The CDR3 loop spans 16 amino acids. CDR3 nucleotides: TGTGCCAGCAGCGAGGGACTAGCGGGACTATCCTACGAGCAGTACTTC. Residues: CASSEGLAGLSYEQYF.

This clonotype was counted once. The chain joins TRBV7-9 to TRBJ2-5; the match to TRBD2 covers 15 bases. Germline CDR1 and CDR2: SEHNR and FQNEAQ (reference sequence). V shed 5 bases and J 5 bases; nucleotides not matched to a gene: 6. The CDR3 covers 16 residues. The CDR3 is CASSPGTSGRNETQYF. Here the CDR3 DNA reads TGTGCCAGCAGCCCCGGGACTAGCGGGAGGAATGAGACCCAGTACTTC.

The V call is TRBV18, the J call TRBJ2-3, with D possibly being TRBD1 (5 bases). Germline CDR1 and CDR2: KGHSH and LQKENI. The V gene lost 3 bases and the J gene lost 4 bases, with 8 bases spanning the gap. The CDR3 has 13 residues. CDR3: CASSPRVSDTQYF. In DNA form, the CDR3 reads TGTGCCAGCTCACCCAGGGTCTCAGATACGCAGTATTTT. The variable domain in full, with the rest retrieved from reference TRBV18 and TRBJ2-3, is NAGVMQNPRHLVRRRGQEARLRCSPMKGHSHVYWYRQLPEEGLKFMVYLQKENIIDESGMPKERFSAEFPKEGPSILRIQQVVRGDSAAYFCASSPRVSDTQYFGPGTRLTVL.

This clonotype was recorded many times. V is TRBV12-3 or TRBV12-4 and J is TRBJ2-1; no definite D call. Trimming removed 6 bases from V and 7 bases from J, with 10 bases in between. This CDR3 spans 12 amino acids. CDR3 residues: CASSPLKNEQFF. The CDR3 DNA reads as TGTGCCAGCAGCCCACTAAAAAATGAGCAGTTCTTC.

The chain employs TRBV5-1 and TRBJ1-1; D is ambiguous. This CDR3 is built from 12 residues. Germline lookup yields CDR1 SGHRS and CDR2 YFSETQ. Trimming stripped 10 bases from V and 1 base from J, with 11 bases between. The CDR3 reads CASHSPNTEAFF. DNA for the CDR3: TGCGCCTCCCACAGCCCGAACACTGAAGCTTTCTTT.

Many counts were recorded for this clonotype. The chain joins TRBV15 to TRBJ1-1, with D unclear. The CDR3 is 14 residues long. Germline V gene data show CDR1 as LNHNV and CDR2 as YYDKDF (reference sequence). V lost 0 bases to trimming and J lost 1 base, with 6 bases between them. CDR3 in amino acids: CATSRDRQNTEAFF. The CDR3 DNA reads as TGTGCCACCAGCAGAGATCGGCAGAACACTGAAGCTTTCTTT.

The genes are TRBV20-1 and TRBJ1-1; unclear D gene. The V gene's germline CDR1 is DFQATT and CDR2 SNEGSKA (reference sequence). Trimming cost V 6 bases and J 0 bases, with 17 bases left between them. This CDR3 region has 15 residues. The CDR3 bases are TGCAGTGCGCGGCGGGAGGGAGTCGTGAACACTGAAGCTTTCTTT. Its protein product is CSARREGVVNTEAFF.

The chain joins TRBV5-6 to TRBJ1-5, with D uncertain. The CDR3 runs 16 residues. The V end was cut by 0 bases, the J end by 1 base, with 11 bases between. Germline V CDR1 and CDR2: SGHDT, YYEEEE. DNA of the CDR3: TGTGCCAGCAGCTTGGCCCCGGGTCGGAGCAATCAGCCCCAGCATTTT. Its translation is CASSLAPGRSNQPQHF.